Listed here is a single T cell receptor beta chain. Its antigen is still unknown. The data stem from a study of cytomegalovirus exposure and HLA in healthy donors. Overall study: Earlier, approximately 190 million T cells were analyzed, and more than 100 million unique TCR beta sequences were found among them.

Primers: 60 Vbeta forward and 13 Jbeta reverse. Sequencing used immunoSEQ multiplex PCR; TCRdb keeps in-frame clones, though not all of them. The repertoire holds about 120,000 clones, with 77% as singletons. This CDR3 spans 14 amino acids. V was trimmed by 9 bases and J by 3 bases, leaving 17 bases between them. The V gene's germline CDR1 is ENHRY and CDR2 SYGVKD. Study outcomes and limitations: Cytomegalovirus association was assigned to more than 150 TCR beta chains.

The material sequenced was PBMCs. The sequence was obtained from a young man in good health and CMV-seropositive. V gene TRBV10-3 combines with J gene TRBJ1-2; maybe TRBD1 (6 bases). CDR3 DNA sequence: TGTGCCATAACCGGGGGGCTTATGGACTATGGCTACACCTTC. Translation gives CAITGGLMDYGYTF.